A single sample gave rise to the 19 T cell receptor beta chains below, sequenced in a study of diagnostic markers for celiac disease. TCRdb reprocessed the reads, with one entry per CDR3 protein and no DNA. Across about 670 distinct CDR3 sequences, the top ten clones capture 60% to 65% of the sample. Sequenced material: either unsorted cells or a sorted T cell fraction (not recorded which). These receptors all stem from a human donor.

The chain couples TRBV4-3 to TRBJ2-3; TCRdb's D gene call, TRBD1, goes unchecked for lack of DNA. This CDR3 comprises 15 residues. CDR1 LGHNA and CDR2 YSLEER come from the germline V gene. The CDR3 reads CASSQDGTGGLSQYF.

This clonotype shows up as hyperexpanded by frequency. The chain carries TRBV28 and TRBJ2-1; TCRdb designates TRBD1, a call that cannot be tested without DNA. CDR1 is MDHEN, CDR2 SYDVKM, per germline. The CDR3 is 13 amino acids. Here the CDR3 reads CASSLDTYNEQFF.

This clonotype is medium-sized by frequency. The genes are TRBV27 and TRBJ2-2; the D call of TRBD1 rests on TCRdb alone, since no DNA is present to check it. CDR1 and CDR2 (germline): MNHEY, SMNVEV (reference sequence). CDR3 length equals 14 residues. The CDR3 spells CASIRDRNTGELFF.

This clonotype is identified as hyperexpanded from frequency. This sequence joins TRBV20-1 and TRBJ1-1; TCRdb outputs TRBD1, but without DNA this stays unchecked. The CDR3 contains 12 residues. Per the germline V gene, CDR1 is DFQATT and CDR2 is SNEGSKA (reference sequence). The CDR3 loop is CSATRGVTEAFF.

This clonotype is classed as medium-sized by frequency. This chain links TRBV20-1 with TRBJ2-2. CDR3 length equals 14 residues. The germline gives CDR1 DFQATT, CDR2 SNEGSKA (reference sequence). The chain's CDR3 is CSARDIGVTGELFF.

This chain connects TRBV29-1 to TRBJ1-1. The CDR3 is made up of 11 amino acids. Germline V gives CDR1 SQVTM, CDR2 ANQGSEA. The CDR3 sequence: CSVVGGALAFF.

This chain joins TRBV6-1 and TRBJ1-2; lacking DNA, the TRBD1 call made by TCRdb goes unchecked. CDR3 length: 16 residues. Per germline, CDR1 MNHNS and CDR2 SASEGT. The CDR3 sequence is CASSRDRGRIGYGYTF.

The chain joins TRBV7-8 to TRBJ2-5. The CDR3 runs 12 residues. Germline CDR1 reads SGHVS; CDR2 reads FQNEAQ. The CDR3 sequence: CASSLGQETQYF.

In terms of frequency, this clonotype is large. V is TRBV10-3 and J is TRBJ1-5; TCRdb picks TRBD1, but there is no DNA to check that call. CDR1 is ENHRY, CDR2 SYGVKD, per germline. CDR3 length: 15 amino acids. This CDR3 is CAIRGEGGERQPQHF.

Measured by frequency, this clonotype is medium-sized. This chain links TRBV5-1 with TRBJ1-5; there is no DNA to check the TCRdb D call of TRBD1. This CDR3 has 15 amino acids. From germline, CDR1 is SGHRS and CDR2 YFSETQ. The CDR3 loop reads CASSPGQAPNQPQHF.

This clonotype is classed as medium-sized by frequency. The CDR3: CASSLGEEGYTF. The rearrangement links TRBV5-6 to TRBJ1-2. The CDR3 consists of 12 residues. Germline V gives CDR1 SGHDT, CDR2 YYEEEE.

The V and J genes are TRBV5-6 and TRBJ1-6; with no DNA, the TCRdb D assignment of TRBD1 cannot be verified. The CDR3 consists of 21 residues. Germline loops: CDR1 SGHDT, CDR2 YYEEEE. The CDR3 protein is CASSPRGTSSNFGSYNSPLHF.

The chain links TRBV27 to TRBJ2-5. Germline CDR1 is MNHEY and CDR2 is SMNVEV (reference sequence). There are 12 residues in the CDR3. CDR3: CASSHPEETQYF.

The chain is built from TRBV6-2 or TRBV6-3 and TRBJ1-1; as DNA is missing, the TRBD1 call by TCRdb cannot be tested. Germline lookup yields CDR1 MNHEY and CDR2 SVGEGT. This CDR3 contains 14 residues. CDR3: CASSYVPLNTEAFF.

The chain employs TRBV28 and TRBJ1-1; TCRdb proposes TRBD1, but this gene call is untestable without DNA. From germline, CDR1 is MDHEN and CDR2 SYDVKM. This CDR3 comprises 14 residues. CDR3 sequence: CASSLTGANTEAFF. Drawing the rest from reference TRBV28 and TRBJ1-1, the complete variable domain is DVKVTQSSRYLVKRTGEKVFLECVQDMDHENMFWYRQDPGLGLRLIYFSYDVKMKEKGDIPEGYSVSREKKERFSLILESASTNQTSMYLCASSLTGANTEAFFGQGTRLTVV.

This CDR3 is CSGYGGAGGSGQETQYF. The V gene is TRBV29-1, the J gene TRBJ2-5; TCRdb's assignment of TRBD2 cannot be checked, as there is no DNA. The germline gives CDR1 SQVTM, CDR2 ANQGSEA. The CDR3 is 17 amino acids.

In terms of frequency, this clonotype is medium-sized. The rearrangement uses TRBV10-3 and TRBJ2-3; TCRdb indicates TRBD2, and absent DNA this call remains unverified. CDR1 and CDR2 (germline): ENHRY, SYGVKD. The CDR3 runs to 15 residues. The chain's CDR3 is CAISESKGWTDTQYF.

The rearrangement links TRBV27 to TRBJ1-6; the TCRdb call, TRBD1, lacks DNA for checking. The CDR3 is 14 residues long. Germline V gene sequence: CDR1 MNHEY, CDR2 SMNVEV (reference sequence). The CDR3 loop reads CASSLRGWDSPLHF.

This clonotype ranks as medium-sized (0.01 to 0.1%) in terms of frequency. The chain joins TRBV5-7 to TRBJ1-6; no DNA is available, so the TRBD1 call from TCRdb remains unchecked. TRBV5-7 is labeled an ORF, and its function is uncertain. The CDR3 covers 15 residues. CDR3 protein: CASSLEDREVSPLHF.